This paragraph reports one TCR beta chain. Its antigen is unknown. The entry originates in a study of Ad26.COV2.S vaccination and SARS-CoV-2 variants. Study in general: Donor joined the COV1001 Ad26.COV2.S trial arm. In the study, Ad26.COV2.S was injected intramuscularly once, or twice 56 days apart.

The treatment was: over 15 received Ad26.COV2.S at low or high dose, single or two shots; roughly five received placebo; per-sample allocation not given. Specimens were obtained on day 63 following the first vaccine or placebo injection. Sequencing was performed with immunoSEQ multiplex PCR; in TCRdb, only in-frame clones are kept and a portion is missing. The sample holds 400,000 or so clones, 88% seen once. V shed 0 bases and J shed 2 bases, with 10 bases lying between them. CDR1 and CDR2 from the germline V gene are SGHAT and FQNNGV. The CDR3 is made up of 15 amino acids. Study-wide results and caveats: Individuals receiving vaccine had higher spike-specific TCR breadth than placebo recipients did. Assessments of TCR breadth and depth may have underestimated the total T cell responses.

The genes are TRBV11-2 and TRBJ1-2; perhaps TRBD1 as D (5 bases). This receptor was identified in a person between 18 and 65 years old who received the Ad26.COV2.S COVID-19 vaccine or a placebo. The specimen was peripheral blood, collected in a trial of Ad26.COV2.S vaccine versus placebo. The CDR3 region has the DNA TGTGCCAGCAGCTTAGAGTGGGGCGTCAACTATGGCTACACCTTC. It specifies CASSLEWGVNYGYTF. Looking up the rest from reference TRBV11-2 and TRBJ1-2 gives the full variable domain: EAGVAQSPRYKIIEKRQSVAFWCNPISGHATLYWYQQILGQGPKLLIQFQNNGVVDDSQLPKDRFSAERLKGVDSTLKIQPAKLEDSAVYLCASSLEWGVNYGYTFGSGTRLTVV.